This entry lists 30 T cell receptor beta chains sequenced from one sample in a study of shared clonotypes between healthy human individuals. The table came from immunoSEQ multiplex PCR; TCRdb's copy has only in-frame clones and leaves some out. The top ten clones hold approximately 1.6% of a sample with about 1.9 million clones, approximately 92% of them seen once. Naive CD8 cells were CD45RO-negative, positively selected for CCR7, excluding terminally differentiated effector memory CD45RA+ cells. The sequenced material came from naive CD8+ T cells from PBMCs. The receptors derive from a young man in good health. Some clones in this sample may be carry-over from other donors' samples.

V gene TRBV28 combines with J gene TRBJ1-3; tentatively, D is TRBD1 (6 bases). Germline CDR1 MDHEN, CDR2 SYDVKM. V was shortened by 1 base and J by 0 bases, with 13 bases between the two germline ends. CDR3 size: 17 residues. The CDR3, as DNA: TGTGCCAGCAGTTTATACGGGGGCTCCAGCTCTGGAAACACCATATATTTT. This codes for CASSLYGGSSSGNTIYF.

The DNA for the CDR3 is TGTGCCAGCAGTGATGGCAGGTGGGGCTCCTACAATGAGCAGTTCTTC. Translating gives CASSDGRWGSYNEQFF. This chain links TRBV6-4 with TRBJ2-1; D unclear. The CDR3 consists of 16 residues. Between the trimmed V and J ends, which lost 3 bases and 0 bases, there was a span of 12 bases. Looked up from germline, CDR1 is MRHNA and CDR2 is SNTAGT.

This chain connects TRBV28 to TRBJ2-2, with D uncertain. This CDR3 comprises 16 residues. Trimming pared 6 bases from V and 3 bases from J, leaving 17 bases between. Germline values: CDR1 MDHEN, CDR2 SYDVKM. CDR3 in DNA: TGTGCCAGCAGCAAAGCTAGGGTATGGGACACCGGGGAGCTGTTTTTT. This gives the protein CASSKARVWDTGELFF.

The rearrangement links TRBV7-9 to TRBJ2-1; TRBD2 aligns across 7 bases. Unmatched junction bases numbered 4, after V lost 4 bases and J lost 7 bases. This CDR3 contains 13 residues. Germline lookup yields CDR1 SEHNR and CDR2 FQNEAQ (reference sequence). As DNA, the CDR3 is TGTGCCAGCAGCTGGGGCGGGAGAAATGAGCAGTTCTTC. Its translation is CASSWGGRNEQFF.

This chain uses TRBV5-6 with TRBJ2-7; D gene uncertain. The CDR3 is made up of 13 amino acids. Looked up from germline, CDR1 is SGHDT and CDR2 is YYEEEE. V lost 2 bases and J lost 5, with 11 bases in between. The CDR3 here is CASSFMYSNEQYF. For the CDR3, the DNA is TGTGCCAGCAGCTTTATGTACTCGAACGAGCAGTACTTC.

The V call is TRBV28, the J call TRBJ1-3; D ambiguous. Germline V gene sequence: CDR1 MDHEN, CDR2 SYDVKM. This CDR3 contains 17 residues. Trimming shortened V by 1 base and J by 4 bases, and 17 bases separated the two germline ends. The CDR3 DNA reads as TGTGCCAGCAGTTTATCCTCATACGCCAGATTAGGAAACACCATATATTTT. Its protein product is CASSLSSYARLGNTIYF. The entire variable domain, with the rest obtained from reference TRBV28 and TRBJ1-3, is as follows: DVKVTQSSRYLVKRTGEKVFLECVQDMDHENMFWYRQDPGLGLRLIYFSYDVKMKEKGDIPEGYSVSREKKERFSLILESASTNQTSMYLCASSLSSYARLGNTIYFGEGSWLTVV.

The chain employs TRBV4-3 and TRBJ2-2; TRBD1 matches 8 bases. The CDR3 totals 14 residues. V shed 8 bases and J 6 bases; nucleotides not matched to a gene: 8. The germline gives CDR1 LGHNA, CDR2 YSLEER. CDR3 DNA: TGCGCCAGCCGTTCCGGGACAGGCCCCGGGGAGCTGTTTTTT. Protein product: CASRSGTGPGELFF.

The chain links TRBV28 to TRBJ1-3; possible D gene TRBD1, 5 bases. Trimming took 10 bases from V and 0 from J, leaving 16 bases between them. Germline V lookup: CDR1 MDHEN, CDR2 SYDVKM. The CDR3 extends over 15 amino acids. In nucleotides, the CDR3 is TGTGCCACTCGGGGCACGCCAAACTCTGGAAACACCATATATTTT. As protein: CATRGTPNSGNTIYF. Full variable domain (outside the CDR3, taken from reference TRBV28 and TRBJ1-3): DVKVTQSSRYLVKRTGEKVFLECVQDMDHENMFWYRQDPGLGLRLIYFSYDVKMKEKGDIPEGYSVSREKKERFSLILESASTNQTSMYLCATRGTPNSGNTIYFGEGSWLTVV.

The chain employs TRBV6-6 and TRBJ1-1; possible D gene TRBD1, 5 bases. The CDR3 consists of 15 residues. Trimming took 2 bases from V and 3 from J, leaving 13 bases between them. Germline lookup yields CDR1 MNHNY and CDR2 SVGAGI (reference sequence). The DNA for the CDR3 is TGTGCCAGCAGTTACGGGGCAGGGACGGACACTGAAGCTTTCTTT. This codes for CASSYGAGTDTEAFF.

In the case of this clone: This CDR3 is also generated by other DNA sequences in the sample. The chain links TRBV19 to TRBJ1-1, with D uncertain. The CDR3 covers 14 residues. V lost 3 bases to trimming and J lost 0 bases, with 8 bases between them. Germline V gene lookup returns CDR1 LNHDA and CDR2 SQIVND (reference sequence). CDR3 residues: CASSIWGMNTEAFF. CDR3 DNA sequence: TGTGCCAGTAGTATCTGGGGAATGAACACTGAAGCTTTCTTT.

Notes on this clone: A much larger clone lies one base from this, so it may be a read error. V usage is TRBV7-2 and J usage is TRBJ2-3; D not certain. V lost 1 base to trimming and J lost 1 base, with 3 bases between them. This CDR3 is built from 13 residues. CDR1 is SGHTA and CDR2 is FQGNSA in the germline V gene. The DNA of the CDR3 is TGTGCCAGCAGCTTAGGCGGCACAGATACGCAGTATTTT. Its translation: CASSLGGTDTQYF.

The gene calls are TRBV9 and TRBJ2-2, with TRBD2 matching 8 bases. This CDR3 contains 15 residues. V was clipped by 6 bases and J by 6 bases; unmatched bases: 10. From germline, CDR1 is SGDLS and CDR2 YYNGEE. This CDR3 reads CASNLGTSLAGELFF. In DNA form, the CDR3 reads TGTGCCAGCAACCTCGGGACTAGTTTAGCCGGGGAGCTGTTTTTT.

Details on this clone: A read error may produce the germline difference seen at one junction end. V is TRBV5-6 and J is TRBJ2-7; TRBD2 is a possible D gene (6 bases). The CDR3 is 11 amino acids. Looked up from germline, CDR1 is SGHDT and CDR2 is YYEEEE. Written as DNA, the CDR3 is TGTGCCAGCAGCTGGGGCGGGACGTGGGACTTC. Its protein product is CASSWGGTWDF.

V usage is TRBV25-1 and J usage is TRBJ2-7; 7 bases match TRBD2. Germline assignment: CDR1 MGHDK and CDR2 SYGVNS. The CDR3 is made up of 13 amino acids. J gave up 6 bases and V 0 bases, and 2 bases lay outside the gene matches. In DNA form, the CDR3 reads TGTGCCAGCAGTGAATATCGGGGGGTCGAGCAGTACTTC. It is translated as CASSEYRGVEQYF.

This chain joins TRBV5-1 and TRBJ2-1; 11 positions agree with TRBD2. Germline V lookup: CDR1 SGHRS, CDR2 YFSETQ. J was trimmed by 5 bases and V by 0 bases; bases with no gene match: 4. This CDR3 comprises 16 residues. The CDR3: CASSLGLAGSHNEQFF. The CDR3 DNA reads as TGCGCCAGCAGCTTGGGACTAGCGGGATCGCACAATGAGCAGTTCTTC.

The CDR3 here is CASSFGYQAFF. In DNA, the CDR3 is TGTGCCAGCAGTTTCGGCTATCAAGCTTTCTTT. This chain links TRBV27 with TRBJ1-1; the D is unclear. The CDR3 runs 11 residues. Germline assignment: CDR1 MNHEY and CDR2 SMNVEV (reference sequence). The germline V and J ends were trimmed by 3 bases and 9 bases, with 8 bases remaining between them.

As concerns this clone: Other DNA variants within this sample encode the same CDR3. The gene calls are TRBV6-6 and TRBJ2-7; D perhaps matches TRBD1 (5 bases). Deletions cut 5 bases from V and 5 bases from J, with 13 bases between. There are 13 residues in the CDR3. CDR1 MNHNY and CDR2 SVGAGI come from the germline V gene (reference sequence). The CDR3 is CASSLTGSHEQYF. The CDR3 nucleotides are TGTGCCAGCAGTCTCACAGGATCCCACGAGCAGTACTTC.

The chain uses TRBV28 and TRBJ2-5; maybe TRBD2 (6 bases). V gave up 3 bases and J gave up 5 bases, with 19 bases separating them. The germline V gene encodes CDR1 MDHEN and CDR2 SYDVKM. CDR3 length equals 16 residues. CDR3 amino acids: CASSFRPGSSRETQYF. CDR3 DNA: TGTGCCAGCAGTTTTCGACCCGGGAGTAGTAGGGAGACCCAGTACTTC.

The chain links TRBV7-2 to TRBJ2-7; D not certain. The CDR3 runs 16 residues. CDR1 is SGHTA, CDR2 FQGNSA, per germline. V was clipped by 4 bases and J by 2 bases, with 18 bases between them. This CDR3 is CASSSLITRVAYEQYF. DNA for the CDR3: TGTGCCAGCAGCTCCCTTATAACCCGGGTGGCCTACGAGCAGTACTTC.

This rearrangement joins TRBV14 to TRBJ1-3, with D possibly being TRBD1 (6 bases). The CDR3 spans 16 residues. V was clipped by 0 bases and J by 0 bases, with 9 bases between them. The germline V gene encodes CDR1 SGHDN and CDR2 FVKESK. CDR3 coding DNA: TGTGCCAGCAGCCAAGATTCCAGGGGCTCTGGAAACACCATATATTTT. It specifies CASSQDSRGSGNTIYF.

The genes are TRBV4-2 and TRBJ1-3, with TRBD1 identical over 11 bases. The CDR3 is made up of 18 amino acids. V trimming: 1 base; J trimming: 4 bases; junction bases outside the gene matches: 9. Germline assignment: CDR1 LGHNA and CDR2 YNFKEQ. The CDR3 DNA sequence: TGTGCCAGCAGCCAAGCCCGACAGGACAGGGGGCGGGGAAACACCATATATTTT. It specifies CASSQARQDRGRGNTIYF.

The chain recombines TRBV29-1 with TRBJ2-7, with D possibly being TRBD1 or TRBD2 (5 bases each). CDR3 length equals 14 residues. V was pared by 3 bases and J by 5 bases, with 17 bases between. Germline lookup yields CDR1 SQVTM and CDR2 ANQGSEA. The CDR3, as DNA: TGCAGCGTTGATTGGGGGACGGGCTTAAACGAGCAGTACTTC. Translating it yields CSVDWGTGLNEQYF.

J is TRBJ1-1 and V is TRBV18, with D unresolved. V lost 4 bases and J lost 2, with 8 bases in between. The CDR3 is 13 residues long. Germline CDR1 is KGHSH and CDR2 is LQKENI. CDR3 nucleotides: TGTGCCAGCTCACAACGGACTAACACTGAAGCTTTCTTT. This codes for CASSQRTNTEAFF.

V usage is TRBV7-9 and J usage is TRBJ2-7, with 7 bases matching TRBD1. There are 14 residues in the CDR3. Looked up from germline, CDR1 is SEHNR and CDR2 is FQNEAQ (reference sequence). The junction had 6 bases not matched to a gene; V was cut back by 7 bases and J by 0 bases. DNA of the CDR3: TGTGCCAGCACCGGGACAGCGTACTCCTACGAGCAGTACTTC. Translating it yields CASTGTAYSYEQYF.

The rearrangement joins TRBV6-5 to TRBJ2-3; possibly TRBD2 for D (5 bases). The CDR3 has 15 residues. From germline, CDR1 is MNHEY and CDR2 SVGAGI. The V gene lost 0 bases and the J gene lost 2 bases, with 9 bases spanning the gap. The CDR3 DNA is TGTGCCAGCAGTTACTCCGGGAAAGACACAGATACGCAGTATTTT. Encoded protein: CASSYSGKDTDTQYF.

This clone was picked up one time. This sequence joins TRBV4-2 and TRBJ2-1; D not resolved. Germline CDR1 LGHNA, CDR2 YNFKEQ. This CDR3 contains 16 residues. Between the trimmed V and J ends, which lost 0 bases and 4 bases, there was a span of 13 bases. CDR3 sequence reads: CASSQDLWTEYNEQFF. Written as DNA, the CDR3 is TGTGCCAGCAGCCAAGATTTGTGGACGGAGTACAATGAGCAGTTCTTC.

This rearrangement joins TRBV7-2 to TRBJ1-3; no reliable D call. The CDR3 contains 16 residues. Trimming left V 2 bases short and J 8 bases short, with 19 bases between. Germline V gene lookup returns CDR1 SGHTA and CDR2 FQGNSA. CDR3 protein: CASSLILGSSRDTIYF. In DNA, the CDR3 is TGTGCCAGCAGCTTAATTTTGGGAAGCAGTAGGGACACCATATATTTT.

V usage is TRBV30 and J usage is TRBJ2-1, with 10 bases that match TRBD2. V was clipped by 0 bases and J by 7 bases; unmatched bases: 9. The CDR3 contains 16 residues. Germline CDR1 is GTSNPN and CDR2 is SVGIG (reference sequence). CDR3 nucleotides: TGTGCCTGGAGTGTTTGGCTAGCGGGAGTGATGAATGAGCAGTTCTTC. It encodes CAWSVWLAGVMNEQFF.

The rearrangement links TRBV2 to TRBJ2-3, with 11 positions matching TRBD2. Germline V gene sequence: CDR1 SNHLY, CDR2 FYNNEI. This CDR3 is 18 amino acids long. With 5 bases clipped from V and 5 bases from J, the junction kept 15 bases outside the gene matches. The CDR3 DNA sequence: TGTGCCAGCAGTTCTCGGGAGGGGACTAGCGGATCATTAGATACGCAGTATTTT. Its translation is CASSSREGTSGSLDTQYF.

The chain has TRBV6-1 and TRBJ1-5, with 7 bases identical to TRBD1. Germline V CDR1 and CDR2: MNHNS, SASEGT. CDR3 length equals 13 residues. Germline trimming cut 9 bases from V and 6 bases from J; bases unmatched to any gene: 8. The CDR3 loop is CASQTGRAQPQHF. The CDR3 coding sequence is TGTGCCAGTCAGACAGGGCGGGCTCAGCCCCAGCATTTT.